What follows is one T cell receptor beta chain and its context. The data were produced by immunoSEQ multiplex PCR, yet TCRdb's version contains in-frame clones alone and is incomplete. The table has 12,000 or so clones, 79% seen once. Patients with a history of autoimmune disease or on systemic immunosuppression were excluded. These data originate in a study of OX40 agonist ivuxolimab in advanced cancers. This CDR3 contains 14 residues. Per the germline V gene, CDR1 is LNHDA and CDR2 is SQIVND (reference sequence). With 1 base removed from V and 5 bases from J, the gap between germline ends came to 12 bases.

The sample was CD4+ or CD8+ T cells sorted from blood, taken in a trial of the OX40 agonist ivuxolimab. The chain recombines TRBV19 with TRBJ2-7, with D unclear. The source is an adult with an advanced solid tumor such as melanoma, head and neck, liver or kidney cancer. The DNA for the CDR3 is TGTGCCAGTAGTATAGTATCGAGCCCCGACGAGCAGTACTTC. Its translation is CASSIVSSPDEQYF. The full variable domain, with the rest looked up from reference TRBV19 and TRBJ2-7, is DGGITQSPKYLFRKEGQNVTLSCEQNLNHDAMYWYRQDPGQGLRLIYYSQIVNDFQKGDIAEGYSVSREKKESFPLTVTSAQKNPTAFYLCASSIVSSPDEQYFGPGTRLTVT.